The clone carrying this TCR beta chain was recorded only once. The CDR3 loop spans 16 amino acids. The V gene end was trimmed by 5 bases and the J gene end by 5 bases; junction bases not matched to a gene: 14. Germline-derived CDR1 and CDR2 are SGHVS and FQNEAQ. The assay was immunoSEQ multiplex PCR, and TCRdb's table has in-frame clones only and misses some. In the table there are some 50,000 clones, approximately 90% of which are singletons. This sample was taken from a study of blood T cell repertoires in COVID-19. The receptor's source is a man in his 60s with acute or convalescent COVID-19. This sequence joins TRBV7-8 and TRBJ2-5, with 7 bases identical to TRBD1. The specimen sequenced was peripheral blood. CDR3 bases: TGTGCCAGCAGCAACCGTCTAGACAGGGAGAGGGAGACCCAGTACTTC. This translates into CASSNRLDRERETQYF.